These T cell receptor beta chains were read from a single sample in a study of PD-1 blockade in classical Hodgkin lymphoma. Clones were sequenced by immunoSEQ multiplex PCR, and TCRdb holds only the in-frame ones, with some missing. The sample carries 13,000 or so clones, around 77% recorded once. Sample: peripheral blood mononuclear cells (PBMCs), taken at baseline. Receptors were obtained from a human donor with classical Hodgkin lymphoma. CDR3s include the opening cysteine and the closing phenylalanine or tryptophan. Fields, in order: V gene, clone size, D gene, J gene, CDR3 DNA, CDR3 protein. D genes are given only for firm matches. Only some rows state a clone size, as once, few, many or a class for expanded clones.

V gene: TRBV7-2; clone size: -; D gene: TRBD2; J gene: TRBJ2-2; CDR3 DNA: TGTGCCAGCAGCACCGCTAGCGGGGGGCTCACCGGGGAGCTGTTTTTT; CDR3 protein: CASSTASGGLTGELFF
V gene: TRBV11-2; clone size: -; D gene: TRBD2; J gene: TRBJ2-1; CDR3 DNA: TGTGCCAGCAGCCTGTACACTAGCGCGAACTACAATGAGCAGTTCTTC; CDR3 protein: CASSLYTSANYNEQFF
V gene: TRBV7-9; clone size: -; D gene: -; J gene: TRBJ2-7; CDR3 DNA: TGTGCCAGCAGTCCGGGACGGAGCTCCTACGAGCAGTACTTC; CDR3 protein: CASSPGRSSYEQYF
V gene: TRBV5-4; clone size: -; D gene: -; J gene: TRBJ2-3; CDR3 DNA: TGTGCCAGCAGCCCCGCGGGAGATACGCAGTATTTT; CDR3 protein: CASSPAGDTQYF
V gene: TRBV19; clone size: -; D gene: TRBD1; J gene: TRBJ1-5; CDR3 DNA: TGTGCCAGTAGTAGCCAAGGACAGGGTGGCCATCAGCCCCAGCATTTT; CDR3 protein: CASSSQGQGGHQPQHF
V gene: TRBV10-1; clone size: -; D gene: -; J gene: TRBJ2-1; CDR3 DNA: TGCGCCAGCAGTGAACAGACTTACAATGAGCAGTTCTTC; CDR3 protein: CASSEQTYNEQFF
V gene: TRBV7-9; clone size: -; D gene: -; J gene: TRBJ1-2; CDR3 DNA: TGTGCCAGCAGCCCTAGCGGGGACTATGGCTACACCTTC; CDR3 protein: CASSPSGDYGYTF
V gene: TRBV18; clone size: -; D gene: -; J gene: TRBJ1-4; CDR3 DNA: TGTGCCAGCTCACCTCCTTCGCCAACTAATGAAAAACTGTTTTTT; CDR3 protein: CASSPPSPTNEKLFF
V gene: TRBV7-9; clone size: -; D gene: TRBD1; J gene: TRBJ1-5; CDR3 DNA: TGTGCCAGCAGTTTCGGACAGGATCGACGACCCCAGCATTTT; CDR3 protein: CASSFGQDRRPQHF
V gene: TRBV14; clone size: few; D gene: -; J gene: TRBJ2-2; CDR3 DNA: TGTGCCAGCAGCCAAGACGGCACCGGGGAGCTGTTTTTT; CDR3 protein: CASSQDGTGELFF
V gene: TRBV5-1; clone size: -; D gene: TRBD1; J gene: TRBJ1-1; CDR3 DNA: TGCGCCAGCAGCTTACAGGGGGTGAACACTGAAGCTTTCTTT; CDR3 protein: CASSLQGVNTEAFF
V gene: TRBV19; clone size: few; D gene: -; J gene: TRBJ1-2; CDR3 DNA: TGTGCCAGTACCTCAGACAGATACTATGGCTACACCTTC; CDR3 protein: CASTSDRYYGYTF
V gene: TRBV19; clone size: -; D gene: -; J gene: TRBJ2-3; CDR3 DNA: TGTGCCAGTAGTATAGGGGCGGAAGATACGCAGTATTTT; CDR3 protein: CASSIGAEDTQYF
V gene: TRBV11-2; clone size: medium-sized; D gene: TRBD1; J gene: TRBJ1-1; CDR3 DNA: TGTGCCAGCAGCCCCCTAGACAGGGCTACTGAGACCACTGAAGCTTTCTTT; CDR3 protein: CASSPLDRATETTEAFF
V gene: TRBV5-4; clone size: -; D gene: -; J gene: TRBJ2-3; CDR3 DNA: TGTGCCAGCAGCGACGGGACTTACACAGATACGCAGTATTTT; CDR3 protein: CASSDGTYTDTQYF
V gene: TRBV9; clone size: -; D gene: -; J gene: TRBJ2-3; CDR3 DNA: TGTGCCAGCAGCCCAGCGCGGTCTACTAGCACAGATACGCAGTATTTT; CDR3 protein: CASSPARSTSTDTQYF
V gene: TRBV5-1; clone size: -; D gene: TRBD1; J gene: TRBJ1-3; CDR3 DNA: TGCGCCAGCAGCTTGCTTACAGGGGTCGCTGGAAACACCATATATTTT; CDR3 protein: CASSLLTGVAGNTIYF
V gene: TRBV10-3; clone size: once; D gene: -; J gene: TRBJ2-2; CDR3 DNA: TGTGCCATCAGTGTTGGGAGTTGGGCCGGGGAGCTGTTTTTT; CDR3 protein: CAISVGSWAGELFF
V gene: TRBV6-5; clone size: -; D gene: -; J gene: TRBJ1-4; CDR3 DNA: TGTGCCAGCGATGACAGGTATTATAATGAAAAACTGTTTTTT; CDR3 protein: CASDDRYYNEKLFF
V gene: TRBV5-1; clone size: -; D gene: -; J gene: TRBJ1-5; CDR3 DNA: TGCGCCAGCAGCTTGGCTGGGGGTGGCAATCAGCCCCAGCATTTT; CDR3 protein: CASSLAGGGNQPQHF
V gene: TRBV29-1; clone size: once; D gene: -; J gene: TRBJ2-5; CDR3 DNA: TGCAGCGTTGAAGACGGTGGGAAGGAGACCCAGTACTTC; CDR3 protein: CSVEDGGKETQYF
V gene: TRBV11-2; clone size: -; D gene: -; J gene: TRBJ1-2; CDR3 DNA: TGTGCCAGCAGCTTAGCTGCGGGGGGAGAAGGCTACACCTTC; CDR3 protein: CASSLAAGGEGYTF
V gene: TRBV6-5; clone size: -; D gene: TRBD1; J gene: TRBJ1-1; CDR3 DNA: TGTGCCAGCAGCTGGGGACAGGGGAACACTGAAGCTTTCTTT; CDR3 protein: CASSWGQGNTEAFF
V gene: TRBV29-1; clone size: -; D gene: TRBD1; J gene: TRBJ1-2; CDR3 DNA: TGCAGCGTTGTTAGACAGGGGGGCTATGGCTACACCTTC; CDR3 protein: CSVVRQGGYGYTF
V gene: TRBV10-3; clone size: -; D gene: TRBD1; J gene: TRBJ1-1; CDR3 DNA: TGTGCCATCAAATCCGGGACAGGGGTTGACACTGAAGCTTTCTTT; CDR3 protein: CAIKSGTGVDTEAFF
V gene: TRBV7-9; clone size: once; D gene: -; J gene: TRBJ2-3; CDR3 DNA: TGTGCCAGCAGCTTAGATTATTGGGTCGCAGATACGCAGTATTTT; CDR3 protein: CASSLDYWVADTQYF
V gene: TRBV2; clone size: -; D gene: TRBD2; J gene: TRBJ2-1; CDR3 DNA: TGTGCCAGCAGTCCGGGACTAGCCCGACTCCGGCAGTTCTTC; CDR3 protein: CASSPGLARLRQFF
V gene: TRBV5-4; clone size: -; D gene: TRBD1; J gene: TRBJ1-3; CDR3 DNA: TGTGCCAGCAGCGCCGGGACAGCTTCTGGAAACACCATATATTTT; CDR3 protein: CASSAGTASGNTIYF
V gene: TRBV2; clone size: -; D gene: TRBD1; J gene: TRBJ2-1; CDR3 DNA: TGTGCCAGCAGTGATTACAGGGGGGCACACAATGAGCAGTTCTTC; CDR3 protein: CASSDYRGAHNEQFF
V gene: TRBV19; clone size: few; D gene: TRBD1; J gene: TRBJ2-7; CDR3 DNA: TGTGCCAGTAGTATAATAGGGGATAGACAGGGGTCCGACGAGCAGTACTTC; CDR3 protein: CASSIIGDRQGSDEQYF
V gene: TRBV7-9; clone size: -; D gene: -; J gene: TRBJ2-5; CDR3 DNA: TGTGCCAGCAGCCCACCTGGGGGCCAAGAGACCCAGTACTTC; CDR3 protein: CASSPPGGQETQYF
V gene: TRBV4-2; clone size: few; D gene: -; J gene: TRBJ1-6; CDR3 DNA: TGTGCCAGCAGCCAAGAGGGGTTACGTTCACCCCTCCACTTT; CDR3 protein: CASSQEGLRSPLHF
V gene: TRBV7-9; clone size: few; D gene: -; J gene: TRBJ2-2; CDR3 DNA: TGTGCCAGCAGGTCGGGTTCCGGGGAGCTGTTTTTT; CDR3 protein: CASRSGSGELFF
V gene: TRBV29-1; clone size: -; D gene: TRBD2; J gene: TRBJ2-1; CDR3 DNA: TGCAGCGTTGAAGGCGGACTAGCGCATCACAATGAGCAGTTCTTC; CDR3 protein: CSVEGGLAHHNEQFF
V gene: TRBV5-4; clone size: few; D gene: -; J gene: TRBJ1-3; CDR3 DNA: TGCGCCAGCAGCCAAGAGCGACAGGCGAGCTCTGGAAACACCATATATTTT; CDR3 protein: CASSQERQASSGNTIYF
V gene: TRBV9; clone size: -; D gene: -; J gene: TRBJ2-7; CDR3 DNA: TGTGCCAGCACCCCGTCGTCACGGGGACTCGGCTACGAGCAGTACTTC; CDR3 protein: CASTPSSRGLGYEQYF
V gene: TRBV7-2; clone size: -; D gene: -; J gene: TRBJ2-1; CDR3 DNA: TGTGCCAGCAGCGCGCCGCCGGGTAGCGGATCCTACAATGAGCAGTTCTTC; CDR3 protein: CASSAPPGSGSYNEQFF
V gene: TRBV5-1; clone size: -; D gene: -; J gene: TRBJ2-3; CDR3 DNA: TGCGCCAGCAGCCCGAACACAGATACGCAGTATTTT; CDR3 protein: CASSPNTDTQYF
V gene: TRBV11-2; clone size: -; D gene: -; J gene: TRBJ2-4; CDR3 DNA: TGTGCCAGCAGCTTATGGGGCCAGCTAGCCAAAAACATTCAGTACTTC; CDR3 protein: CASSLWGQLAKNIQYF